A single sample gave rise to the 30 T cell receptor beta chains below, sequenced in a study of blood T cell repertoires in COVID-19. Measured with immunoSEQ multiplex PCR; TCRdb has only the in-frame clones, and not every one. The sample contains about 290,000 clones, 85% of which appear only once. Sequenced input: peripheral blood. These receptors all come from a woman aged 45-65 years with active or convalescent COVID-19.

The J gene is TRBJ2-5, the V gene TRBV2; TRBD2 is a possible D gene (6 bases). Between the trimmed V and J ends, which lost 3 bases and 6 bases, there was a span of 14 bases. Germline assignment: CDR1 SNHLY and CDR2 FYNNEI. The CDR3 runs to 14 residues. CDR3 region: CASSEEGREKTQYF. Written as DNA, the CDR3 is TGTGCCAGCAGTGAGGAGGGCCGTGAAAAGACCCAGTACTTC.

This sequence joins TRBV6-5 and TRBJ2-3, with 7 bases that match TRBD2. Germline V CDR1 and CDR2: MNHEY, SVGAGI. J lost 3 bases, V lost 4 bases, and 7 bases had no gene match. The CDR3 is made up of 15 amino acids. CDR3 DNA: TGTGCCAGCAGTTCGGCGGGAGTGAGGACAGATACGCAGTATTTT. This encodes CASSSAGVRTDTQYF.

This clone has only a few counts. This rearrangement joins TRBV5-8 to TRBJ2-1; 9 bases line up with TRBD2. Germline V CDR1 and CDR2: SGHTS, YDEGEE. CDR3 length: 15 amino acids. Trimming took 0 bases from V and 14 from J; bases not matched to a gene: 12. The CDR3 bases are TGTGCCAGCAGCTTGGCAAGGGCTAGCGGGACCCAAAAGTTCTTC. Translated: CASSLARASGTQKFF.

The rearrangement uses TRBV5-1 and TRBJ2-5, with D possibly TRBD1 on 7 matching bases. Trimming stripped 4 bases from V and 5 bases from J, with 15 bases between. From germline, CDR1 is SGHRS and CDR2 YFSETQ. The CDR3 length is 14 residues. CDR3 in amino acids: CASSRGTAGETQYF. CDR3 nucleotides: TGCGCCAGCAGCCGGGGGACAGCTGGGGAGACCCAGTACTTC.

This rearrangement joins TRBV3-1 (or the pseudogene TRBV3-2) to TRBJ2-5, with 9 positions matching TRBD2. With V trimmed by 2 bases and J by 0 bases, 4 bases remained unmatched. The CDR3 spans 16 residues. The germline CDR1 and CDR2 sequences are LGHDT and YNNKEL (reference sequence). The CDR3 DNA sequence: TGTGCCAGCAGCCAATGGCCTAGCGGGAACCAAGAGACCCAGTACTTC. It codes for CASSQWPSGNQETQYF.

This sequence joins TRBV6-5 and TRBJ2-1, with a tentative D call TRBD2 (6 bases). The CDR3 sequence is 15 residues long. V was cut by 10 bases and J by 6 bases, with 22 bases left in between. In germline, CDR1 is MNHEY, CDR2 SVGAGI. CDR3: CATSSGGVESNEQFF. The CDR3 DNA follows: TGTGCCACCTCCTCGGGCGGGGTGGAATCCAATGAGCAGTTCTTC.

The V call is TRBV10-1, the J call TRBJ1-5; D gene unclear. The V end was cut by 6 bases, the J end by 8 bases, with 5 bases between. From germline, CDR1 is WNHNN and CDR2 SYGVQD (reference sequence). This CDR3 spans 10 amino acids. CDR3 residues: CASRPEPQHF. CDR3 in DNA: TGCGCCAGCAGGCCGGAGCCCCAGCATTTT.

V and J are TRBV7-9 and TRBJ1-1; 7 bases are a match to TRBD1. The CDR3 spans 17 residues. Germline loops: CDR1 SEHNR, CDR2 FQNEAQ (reference sequence). The V and J ends lost 2 bases and 1 base, in that order; junction bases with no gene match: 10. The CDR3 DNA follows: TGTGCCAGCAGCTTAAAGGGACCCAGGGGGGCGAACACTGAAGCTTTCTTT. Its translation is CASSLKGPRGANTEAFF.

The chain joins TRBV10-2 to TRBJ1-5, with D hard to call. The CDR3 length is 13 residues. CDR1 WSHSY and CDR2 SAAADI come from the germline V gene. With 4 bases removed from V and 2 bases from J, the gap between germline ends came to 6 bases. DNA for the CDR3: TGCGCCAGCAGTGGGAGGGGCAATCAGCCCCAGCATTTT. This gives the protein CASSGRGNQPQHF.

In its sample, this clone was seen once. The chain links TRBV2 to TRBJ2-1; D perhaps matches TRBD1 (6 bases). The CDR3 totals 12 residues. The germline V gene encodes CDR1 SNHLY and CDR2 FYNNEI. V was shortened by 2 bases and J by 12 bases, with 11 bases between the two germline ends. CDR3 in amino acids: CASSERLTGQFF. CDR3 coding DNA: TGTGCCAGCAGTGAACGGCTGACAGGGCAGTTCTTC.

This clone is a singleton in its sample. In DNA, the CDR3 is TGTGCCAGTAGGCCGCAGGCGACCAACACCATATATTTT. Translating gives CASRPQATNTIYF. V gene TRBV19 combines with J gene TRBJ1-3, with D unresolved. The germline V and J ends were trimmed by 6 bases and 7 bases, with 13 bases remaining between them. CDR1 LNHDA and CDR2 SQIVND come from the germline V gene (reference sequence). The CDR3 loop spans 13 amino acids.

V and J are TRBV11-2 and TRBJ2-7; possible D gene TRBD2, 6 bases. CDR1 SGHAT and CDR2 FQNNGV come from the germline V gene. V was trimmed by 1 base and J by 4 bases, leaving 23 bases between them. The CDR3 length is 18 residues. The CDR3 protein is CASSLVRGRLESRYEQYF. DNA of the CDR3: TGTGCCAGCAGCTTAGTCCGAGGGAGACTAGAATCGCGGTACGAGCAGTACTTC.

This chain links TRBV28 with TRBJ2-7; 8 positions match TRBD1. The CDR3 has 17 amino acids. The trim removed 1 base at V and 1 base at J, leaving 9 bases unmatched. Germline V CDR1 and CDR2: MDHEN, SYDVKM. Written as DNA, the CDR3 is TGTGCCAGCAGTTTATTCCTCCGGGACAGGTCTTCCTACGAGCAGTACTTC. The encoded protein is CASSLFLRDRSSYEQYF.

The V and J genes are TRBV23-1 and TRBJ2-7, with 11 bases that match TRBD1. TRBV23-1 is placed among ORFs of uncertain function. J lost 6 bases, V lost 6 bases, and 7 bases had no gene match. The CDR3 has 14 residues. The CDR3 nucleotides read TGCGCCAGCAGCCGGTGGGACAGGGGGTTCGAGCAGTACTTC. This codes for CASSRWDRGFEQYF.

The V and J genes are TRBV7-2 and TRBJ2-5, with D tentatively TRBD2 (6 bases). V lost 2 bases to trimming and J lost 4 bases, with 8 bases between them. The germline gives CDR1 SGHTA, CDR2 FQGNSA. CDR3 length: 13 residues. CDR3 sequence (DNA): TGTGCCAGCAGCTTACCGGGAGTAGAGACCCAGTACTTC. Translating it yields CASSLPGVETQYF. Complete variable domain (other parts from reference TRBV7-2 and TRBJ2-5): GAGVSQSPSNKVTEKGKDVELRCDPISGHTALYWYRQSLGQGLEFLIYFQGNSAPDKSGLPSDRFSAERTGGSVSTLTIQRTQQEDSAVYLCASSLPGVETQYFGPGTRLLVL.

V usage is TRBV10-3 and J usage is TRBJ1-4, with D possibly TRBD1 on 6 matching bases. The CDR3 has 14 amino acids. Germline-derived CDR1 and CDR2 are ENHRY and SYGVKD. The V and J ends lost 3 bases and 4 bases respectively, with 9 bases between them. The CDR3 is CAISEAGVNEKLFF. The DNA of the CDR3 is TGTGCCATCAGTGAAGCAGGGGTTAATGAAAAACTGTTTTTT.

The CDR3 protein is CASSLSLWGQGNGGYTF. The CDR3 DNA reads as TGTGCCAGCAGTTTATCCCTATGGGGACAGGGGAATGGCGGCTACACCTTC. The genes are TRBV28 and TRBJ1-2; 10 bases align to TRBD1. Germline CDR1 is MDHEN and CDR2 is SYDVKM. J was trimmed by 8 bases and V by 1 base; bases with no gene match: 13. The CDR3 has 17 amino acids.

There are a few counts of this clone. This chain links TRBV7-8 with TRBJ1-5, with D possibly TRBD1 on 6 matching bases. Between the trimmed V and J ends, which lost 1 base and 2 bases, there was a span of 9 bases. Germline CDR1 and CDR2: SGHVS and FQNEAQ. This CDR3 is 15 amino acids long. The CDR3 loop reads CASSLVGGGNQPQHF. The CDR3 DNA reads TGTGCCAGCAGCTTAGTAGGGGGGGGCAATCAGCCCCAGCATTTT.

This chain uses TRBV10-3 with TRBJ2-1, with D hard to call. V was clipped by 2 bases and J by 12 bases, with 8 bases between them. This CDR3 region has 11 residues. Germline assignment: CDR1 ENHRY and CDR2 SYGVKD. CDR3 in DNA: TGTGCCATCAGTGAGGACAATTCGCAGTTCTTC. Protein sequence: CAISEDNSQFF.

The CDR3 here is CASSLNLWTGANTGELFF. For the CDR3, the DNA is TGTGCCAGCAGCTTAAATTTATGGACAGGGGCGAACACCGGGGAGCTGTTTTTT. This chain connects TRBV7-9 to TRBJ2-2; 9 bases fit TRBD1. The V gene's germline CDR1 is SEHNR and CDR2 FQNEAQ (reference sequence). CDR3 length: 18 amino acids. V shed 2 bases and J 0 bases; nucleotides not matched to a gene: 7.

The chain recombines TRBV7-2 with TRBJ2-3; 16 bases line up with TRBD2. The CDR3 is made up of 17 amino acids. Per the germline V gene, CDR1 is SGHTA and CDR2 is FQGNSA. Germline trimming cut 3 bases from V and 3 bases from J; bases unmatched to any gene: 3. The CDR3 reads CASSFTGLAGGTDTQYF. The CDR3 DNA reads as TGTGCCAGCAGCTTCACGGGACTAGCGGGAGGGACAGATACGCAGTATTTT.

The CDR3 DNA follows: TGTGCCAGCAGCCAAGGGGGGACAGGGGTTTACGAGCAGTACTTC. This gives the protein CASSQGGTGVYEQYF. The chain employs TRBV3-1 (or the pseudogene TRBV3-2) and TRBJ2-7, with 10 positions matching TRBD1. Germline-derived CDR1 and CDR2 are LGHDT and YNNKEL (reference sequence). The CDR3 covers 15 residues. J gave up 4 bases and V 1 base, and 4 bases lay outside the gene matches.

The CDR3: CASSYSIQLRHYGYTF. For the CDR3, the DNA is TGTGCCAGCAGTTACTCGATCCAATTGAGGCACTATGGCTACACCTTC. The chain recombines TRBV6-5 with TRBJ1-2; D is unresolved. The CDR3 extends over 16 amino acids. V was shortened by 0 bases and J by 3 bases, with 14 bases between the two germline ends. CDR1 is MNHEY and CDR2 is SVGAGI in the germline V gene.

This chain joins TRBV4-1 and TRBJ2-2; 7 bases are shared with TRBD2. The CDR3 consists of 15 residues. Germline V CDR1 and CDR2: MGHRA, YSYEKL. V dropped 4 bases and J dropped 5; count of bases not matched to a gene: 7. CDR3 nucleotides: TGCGCCAGCAGCCTCGGACGGGGAGGGACCGGGGAGCTGTTTTTT. Its protein product is CASSLGRGGTGELFF.

This clone appeared once. The chain combines TRBV3-1 (or the pseudogene TRBV3-2) with TRBJ1-6; no clear D. This CDR3 spans 16 amino acids. Germline V lookup: CDR1 LGHDT, CDR2 YNNKEL (reference sequence). Trimming shortened V by 1 base and J by 4 bases, and 11 bases separated the two germline ends. CDR3 bases: TGTGCCAGCAGCCAAGGAGAGGGAAGGTATAATTCACCCCTCCACTTT. Translating it yields CASSQGEGRYNSPLHF.

The chain uses TRBV28 and TRBJ2-5; TRBD2 aligns across 7 bases. Germline trimming cut 7 bases from V and 5 bases from J; bases unmatched to any gene: 10. This CDR3 spans 14 amino acids. In germline, CDR1 is MDHEN, CDR2 SYDVKM. The CDR3 loop is CASTKGSSGETQYF. CDR3 in DNA: TGTGCCAGCACCAAGGGGTCTAGCGGCGAGACCCAGTACTTC. The full variable domain, rest sourced from reference TRBV28 and TRBJ2-5, is DVKVTQSSRYLVKRTGEKVFLECVQDMDHENMFWYRQDPGLGLRLIYFSYDVKMKEKGDIPEGYSVSREKKERFSLILESASTNQTSMYLCASTKGSSGETQYFGPGTRLLVL.

This rearrangement joins TRBV11-3 to TRBJ2-3, with 7 bases identical to TRBD2. The CDR3 is 17 amino acids. Germline V gene data show CDR1 as SGHNT and CDR2 as YENEEA. J lost 4 bases, V lost 1 base, and 11 bases had no gene match. The CDR3 DNA follows: TGTGCCAGCAGCTTAGTCGCAAAAGGCGGGAGCGCAGATACGCAGTATTTT. It yields the protein CASSLVAKGGSADTQYF.

The V call is TRBV5-5, the J call TRBJ2-2; a weak D match, TRBD2 (6 bases). Germline assignment: CDR1 SGHKS and CDR2 YYEKEE (reference sequence). Trimming pared 4 bases from V and 4 bases from J, leaving 17 bases between. The CDR3 covers 16 residues. In DNA, the CDR3 is TGTGCCAGCAGCCCCCTTGGAGGGGTTAGCACCGGGGAGCTGTTTTTT. It codes for CASSPLGGVSTGELFF.

The chain employs TRBV15 and TRBJ1-4; no definite D call. Trimming took 0 bases from V and 3 from J, leaving 5 bases between them. The CDR3 is 14 residues long. Germline V gene lookup returns CDR1 LNHNV and CDR2 YYDKDF (reference sequence). The CDR3 bases are TGTGCCACCAGCAGAGACAGTCCTAATGAAAAACTGTTTTTT. It is translated as CATSRDSPNEKLFF.

This rearrangement joins TRBV5-5 to TRBJ2-7; 8 bases line up with TRBD1. CDR1 is SGHKS, CDR2 YYEKEE, per germline (reference sequence). CDR3 length: 16 amino acids. Germline trimming cut 4 bases from V and 5 bases from J; bases unmatched to any gene: 14. For the CDR3, the DNA is TGTGCCAGCAGCCAGAGCGTTCCAGGGGGCCCGAACGAGCAGTACTTC. It yields the protein CASSQSVPGGPNEQYF. Full variable domain (rest looked up from reference TRBV5-5 and TRBJ2-7): DAGVTQSPTHLIKTRGQQVTLRCSPISGHKSVSWYQQVLGQGPQFIFQYYEKEERGRGNFPDRFSARQFPNYSSELNVNALLLGDSALYLCASSQSVPGGPNEQYFGPGTRLTVT.